This TCR beta chain was observed in a study of low-dose radiotherapy and immunotherapy resistance in tumors. Study at large: Members of Cohort 1 were treated with 0.5 Gy per fraction every 2 weeks. The prescribed total PTV dose was 6.5 Gy. Every two weeks, cyclophosphamide 200 mg/m2 was infused one day before radiation plus immunotherapy.

Both a constant-region primer and a V-primer adapter served to amplify TCRs across roughly 22 PCR cycles. One entry per CDR3 protein, called by TCRdb with MiXCR from the reads. This sample has tens of thousands of distinct CDR3 sequences, with 10% to 15% found just once. This clonotype has ten or more counts. Germline V gene sequence: CDR1 SGHRS, CDR2 YFSETQ. CDR3 length: 14 residues. Trimming shortened V by 1 base and J by 6 bases, and 10 bases separated the two germline ends. Time point: before trial treatment. This specimen consisted of PBMCs, obtained before treatment. The chain joins TRBV5-1 to TRBJ2-2; D may be TRBD1 (5 bases). The sequence came from a female donor with ovarian cancer. CDR3 amino acids: CASSLSQVAGELFF. The CDR3 DNA reads TGCGCCAGCAGCTTGTCACAGGTGGCCGGGGAGCTGTTTTTT.